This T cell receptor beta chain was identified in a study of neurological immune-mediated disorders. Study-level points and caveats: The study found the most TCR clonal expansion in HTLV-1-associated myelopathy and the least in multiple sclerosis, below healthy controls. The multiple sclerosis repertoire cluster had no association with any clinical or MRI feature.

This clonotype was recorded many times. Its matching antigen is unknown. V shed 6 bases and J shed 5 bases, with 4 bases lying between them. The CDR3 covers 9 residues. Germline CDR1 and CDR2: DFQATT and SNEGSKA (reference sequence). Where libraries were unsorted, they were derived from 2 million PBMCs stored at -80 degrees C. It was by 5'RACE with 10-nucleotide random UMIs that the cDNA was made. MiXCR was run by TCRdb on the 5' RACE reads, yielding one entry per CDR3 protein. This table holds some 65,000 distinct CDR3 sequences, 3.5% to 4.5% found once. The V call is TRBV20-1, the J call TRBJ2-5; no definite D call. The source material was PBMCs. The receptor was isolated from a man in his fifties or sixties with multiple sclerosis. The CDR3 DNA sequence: TGCAGTGCGGGGGAGACCCAGTACTTC. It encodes CSAGETQYF.